Presented here are 27 T cell receptor beta chains from one specimen sequenced in a study of T cells after posttransplantation cyclophosphamide. Sequenced by immunoSEQ multiplex PCR; TCRdb stores in-frame clones only, minus some. Listed here are 6,500 to 9,000 clones without any singletons, the top ten holding 10%. Treatment was busulfan-fludarabine conditioning, a marrow graft, and cyclophosphamide on days +3 and +4. Sequencing used PBMCs, obtained after allogeneic stem cell transplant with posttransplant cyclophosphamide. Receptors were obtained from a female patient aged 50-59 years who received an allogeneic stem cell transplant from a related donor, was CMV-positive, and had no GVHD. Part of the T cell pool may stem from the graft donor.

In its sample, this clone was seen many times. This chain links TRBV7-2 with TRBJ2-3; maybe TRBD1 (6 bases). Germline lookup yields CDR1 SGHTA and CDR2 FQGNSA. V lost 1 base and J 0 bases, leaving 8 bases between the germline ends. This CDR3 comprises 15 residues. Written as DNA, the CDR3 is TGTGCCAGCAGCTTAGGGACAGCTAGCACAGATACGCAGTATTTT. It specifies CASSLGTASTDTQYF.

This clone was counted many times. This rearrangement joins TRBV7-9 to TRBJ1-2; maybe TRBD1 (5 bases). CDR1 is SEHNR, CDR2 FQNEAQ, per germline (reference sequence). The CDR3 covers 15 residues. Trimming cost V 5 bases and J 6 bases, with 19 bases left between them. The chain's CDR3 is CASSPTPVGQHGYTF. The CDR3 DNA sequence: TGTGCCAGCAGCCCAACCCCGGTGGGGCAGCATGGCTACACCTTC. The full variable domain, rest sourced from reference TRBV7-9 and TRBJ1-2, is DTGVSQNPRHKITKRGQNVTFRCDPISEHNRLYWYRQTLGQGPEFLTYFQNEAQLEKSRLLSDRFSAERPKGSFSTLEIQRTEQGDSAMYLCASSPTPVGQHGYTFGSGTRLTVV.

This clone was counted many times. V and J are TRBV7-9 and TRBJ2-7; D possibly corresponds to TRBD1 (6 bases). Trimming took off 4 bases at V and 3 bases at J, with 16 bases between the two ends. The V gene's germline CDR1 is SEHNR and CDR2 FQNEAQ (reference sequence). The CDR3 is 15 residues long. CDR3 sequence reads: CASSSARGSGYEQYF. CDR3 DNA: TGTGCCAGCAGCTCGGCCAGGGGTAGTGGCTACGAGCAGTACTTC.

The sample holds many counts of this clone. J is TRBJ2-1 and V is TRBV4-1; 11 bases map to TRBD2. After removal of 4 bases from V and 4 bases from J, the junction contained 6 bases not matched to a gene. The germline V gene encodes CDR1 MGHRA and CDR2 YSYEKL. The CDR3 has 16 residues. DNA for the CDR3: TGCGCCAGCAGCCTCAGGACTAGCGGGTTTTACAATGAGCAGTTCTTC. It codes for CASSLRTSGFYNEQFF.

This clone is labeled as medium-sized (0.01 to 0.1%). This rearrangement joins TRBV2 to TRBJ1-4, with 9 bases lining up with TRBD1. V was pared by 6 bases and J by 11 bases, with 10 bases of the junction left unmatched. The CDR3 is 14 residues long. The germline CDR1 and CDR2 sequences are SNHLY and FYNNEI. The CDR3 reads CASRPDRGKGKLFF. The CDR3 bases are TGTGCCAGCAGGCCGGACAGGGGAAAGGGGAAACTGTTTTTT.

This clone was detected ten times or more. The chain uses TRBV6-2 or TRBV6-3 and TRBJ2-1; 13 bases agree with TRBD2. This CDR3 has 15 residues. The ends lost 5 bases at V and 9 bases at J; junction bases unmatched: 7. Germline lookup yields CDR1 MNHEY and CDR2 SVGEGT. CDR3 sequence reads: CASSPTSGRSVEQFF. The CDR3 DNA reads TGTGCCAGCAGTCCGACTAGCGGGAGGTCGGTTGAGCAGTTCTTC.

This clone has a handful of counts. V usage is TRBV27 and J usage is TRBJ2-7; TRBD2 aligns across 8 bases. The CDR3 sequence is 15 residues long. J lost 4 bases, V lost 4 bases, and 9 bases had no gene match. The germline V gene encodes CDR1 MNHEY and CDR2 SMNVEV (reference sequence). This CDR3 is CASSSSSGREYEQYF. CDR3 bases: TGTGCCAGCAGTTCCTCCAGCGGGAGAGAATACGAGCAGTACTTC.

This clone was recorded at least ten times. V gene TRBV6-2 or TRBV6-3 combines with J gene TRBJ2-2; possibly TRBD1 for D (5 bases). The CDR3 consists of 15 residues. Germline CDR1 MNHEY, CDR2 SVGEGT. The V end lost 2 bases, the J end lost 4 bases, and 11 bases lay between the germline ends. The CDR3 spells CASSYGRVGTGELFF. CDR3 coding DNA: TGTGCCAGCAGTTACGGCAGGGTGGGCACCGGGGAGCTGTTTTTT.

This clone was recorded at least ten times. The V call is TRBV6-6, the J call TRBJ1-1; weak D call: TRBD1 (5 bases). Germline CDR1 is MNHNY and CDR2 is SVGAGI (reference sequence). V was cut by 6 bases and J by 0 bases, with 17 bases left in between. This CDR3 comprises 16 residues. CDR3 sequence (DNA): TGTGCCAGCAGACATAGAAGAACAGGATTGAACACTGAAGCTTTCTTT. It specifies CASRHRRTGLNTEAFF.

In this sample, this clone turned up many times. This chain connects TRBV6-5 to TRBJ2-3; TRBD2 aligns across 7 bases. Looked up from germline, CDR1 is MNHEY and CDR2 is SVGAGI. CDR3 length: 12 amino acids. V shed 5 bases and J 9 bases; nucleotides not matched to a gene: 5. Here the CDR3 reads CASSPAGETQYF. CDR3 DNA sequence: TGTGCCAGCAGTCCGGCGGGGGAAACGCAGTATTTT.

This clone was seen only a few times. The rearrangement links TRBV18 to TRBJ2-5; the match to TRBD2 covers 7 bases. The CDR3 extends over 14 amino acids. Germline CDR1 and CDR2: KGHSH and LQKENI. V was clipped by 2 bases and J by 5 bases; unmatched bases: 5. The CDR3 protein is CASSPNSGPETQYF. In DNA, the CDR3 is TGTGCCAGCTCACCAAATAGCGGGCCGGAGACCCAGTACTTC.

This clone counts as large (0.1 to 1%). The chain links TRBV18 to TRBJ2-1; a possible D gene is TRBD2 (5 bases). In germline, CDR1 is KGHSH, CDR2 LQKENI. Trimming cost V 2 bases and J 3 bases, with 8 bases left between them. The CDR3 totals 14 residues. CDR3 in amino acids: CASSPEEGYNEQFF. The CDR3 coding sequence is TGTGCCAGCTCACCAGAAGAGGGCTACAATGAGCAGTTCTTC.

This clone appeared many times. The chain has TRBV7-8 and TRBJ2-2; 10 nucleotides agree with TRBD2. CDR3 length equals 16 residues. The V segment lost 5 bases and the J segment 1 base; nucleotides outside the gene matches: 4. Germline V gene sequence: CDR1 SGHVS, CDR2 FQNEAQ. The CDR3 spells CASSPRTSGNTGELFF. For the CDR3, the DNA is TGTGCCAGCAGCCCCAGGACTAGCGGGAACACCGGGGAGCTGTTTTTT.

This clone was seen many times. The J gene is TRBJ2-5, the V gene TRBV5-1; D may be TRBD2 (6 bases). With 2 bases removed from V and 3 bases from J, the gap between germline ends came to 11 bases. Germline CDR1 and CDR2: SGHRS and YFSETQ. This CDR3 has 14 residues. The CDR3 spells CASSFGTYEETQYF. The CDR3 DNA follows: TGCGCCAGCAGCTTCGGGACTTATGAAGAGACCCAGTACTTC. Together with reference TRBV5-1 and TRBJ2-5, the CDR3 gives the full variable domain: KAGVTQTPRYLIKTRGQQVTLSCSPISGHRSVSWYQQTPGQGLQFLFEYFSETQRNKGNFPGRFSGRQFSNSRSEMNVSTLELGDSALYLCASSFGTYEETQYFGPGTRLLVL.

In its sample, this clone ranks as medium-sized. The chain links TRBV19 to TRBJ2-1, with D tentatively TRBD1 (6 bases). CDR1 is LNHDA and CDR2 is SQIVND in the germline V gene (reference sequence). The CDR3 covers 16 residues. V dropped 3 bases and J dropped 6 bases, with 18 bases sitting between them. The CDR3 loop is CASSIRRQVPFNEQFF. The CDR3 DNA reads as TGTGCCAGTAGTATTAGGAGACAGGTCCCATTCAATGAGCAGTTCTTC.

This clone appeared many times. V is TRBV5-4 and J is TRBJ2-1, with D tentatively TRBD2 (5 bases). The germline V gene has CDR1 SGHNT and CDR2 YYREEE (reference sequence). Trimming removed 4 bases at V and 9 bases at J, with 26 bases between. This CDR3 has 17 amino acids. This chain's CDR3 is CASSPPLGGQPNGEQFF. DNA for the CDR3: TGTGCCAGCAGCCCCCCACTAGGAGGCCAGCCAAACGGTGAGCAGTTCTTC.

This clone was seen ten or more times. The V and J genes are TRBV11-1 and TRBJ1-2, with 9 bases aligning to TRBD1. The CDR3 runs to 14 residues. Germline V gives CDR1 SGHAT, CDR2 FQDESV (reference sequence). V trimming: 5 bases; J trimming: 4 bases; junction bases outside the gene matches: 5. CDR3: CASSPRDRAYGYTF. The DNA of the CDR3 is TGTGCCAGCAGCCCGAGGGACAGGGCCTATGGCTACACCTTC.

This clone was observed many times. The rearrangement uses TRBV18 and TRBJ2-7; 12 bases are a match to TRBD2. J gave up 3 bases and V 1 base, and 1 base lay outside the gene matches. Germline V gene sequence: CDR1 KGHSH, CDR2 LQKENI. The CDR3 covers 15 residues. CDR3 DNA sequence: TGTGCCAGCTCACCACAGACTAGCGGGAGCTACGAGCAGTACTTC. Translation: CASSPQTSGSYEQYF.

This clone was counted ten times or more. The genes are TRBV19 and TRBJ2-3, with 9 bases that match TRBD2. The V gene end was trimmed by 6 bases and the J gene end by 2 bases; junction bases not matched to a gene: 3. This CDR3 is 14 amino acids long. CDR1 and CDR2 from the germline V gene are LNHDA and SQIVND (reference sequence). CDR3 sequence reads: CASRLAGNTDTQYF. CDR3 coding DNA: TGTGCCAGTAGGCTAGCGGGGAACACAGATACGCAGTATTTT.

This clone was counted at least ten times. This chain uses TRBV28 with TRBJ2-7, with D possibly TRBD2 on 7 matching bases. The V end was cut by 3 bases, the J end by 6 bases, with 18 bases between. Germline CDR1 reads MDHEN; CDR2 reads SYDVKM. The CDR3 consists of 15 residues. CDR3 residues: CASSLGRGPAGEQYF. CDR3 DNA: TGTGCCAGCAGTTTGGGGCGGGGGCCGGCCGGCGAGCAGTACTTC.

The rearrangement uses TRBV6-6 and TRBJ2-7; 7 bases are a match to TRBD1. The V gene end was trimmed by 4 bases and the J gene end by 1 base; junction bases not matched to a gene: 10. This CDR3 region has 16 residues. Germline V gives CDR1 MNHNY, CDR2 SVGAGI (reference sequence). This CDR3 reads CASSFGPGTESYEQYF. The CDR3 region has the DNA TGTGCCAGCAGTTTCGGTCCCGGGACAGAGTCCTACGAGCAGTACTTC.

This clone was seen many times. The J gene is TRBJ2-5, the V gene TRBV9; D not certain. Per germline, CDR1 SGDLS and CDR2 YYNGEE. The CDR3 totals 13 residues. V lost 4 bases and J 5 bases, leaving 12 bases between the germline ends. CDR3 amino acids: CASSSEGAETQYF. DNA of the CDR3: TGTGCCAGCAGCTCTGAAGGAGCGGAGACCCAGTACTTC. Looking up the rest from reference TRBV9 and TRBJ2-5 gives the full variable domain: DSGVTQTPKHLITATGQRVTLRCSPRSGDLSVYWYQQSLDQGLQFLIQYYNGEERAKGNILERFSAQQFPDLHSELNLSSLELGDSALYFCASSSEGAETQYFGPGTRLLVL.

At least ten counts were recorded for this clone. The CDR3 nucleotides are TGCAGCGCCCGGAGAGGGGAAGGGTATGGCTACACCTTC. This translates into CSARRGEGYGYTF. The gene calls are TRBV29-1 and TRBJ1-2; D possibly corresponds to TRBD1 (5 bases). Between the trimmed V and J ends, which lost 7 bases and 5 bases, there was a span of 17 bases. There are 13 residues in the CDR3. Per germline, CDR1 SQVTM and CDR2 ANQGSEA.

This clone has at least ten counts. The rearrangement uses TRBV15 and TRBJ1-5, with 8 bases lining up with TRBD1. V shed 0 bases and J 2 bases; nucleotides not matched to a gene: 6. The germline gives CDR1 LNHNV, CDR2 YYDKDF (reference sequence). This CDR3 has 17 residues. The DNA for the CDR3 is TGTGCCACCAGCAGAGATCGCGCGACAGGGGGCAATCAGCCCCAGCATTTT. Translation gives CATSRDRATGGNQPQHF.

In this sample, this clone turned up many times. The chain carries TRBV5-1 and TRBJ1-3; TRBD1 matches 9 bases. The ends lost 0 bases at V and 0 bases at J; junction bases unmatched: 7. The CDR3 covers 18 residues. Germline V gene lookup returns CDR1 SGHRS and CDR2 YFSETQ. CDR3 residues: CASSLAGQGSRSGNTIYF. The CDR3 region has the DNA TGCGCCAGCAGCTTGGCCGGACAGGGGTCTCGCTCTGGAAACACCATATATTTT. Filled out from reference TRBV5-1 and TRBJ1-3, the complete variable domain reads KAGVTQTPRYLIKTRGQQVTLSCSPISGHRSVSWYQQTPGQGLQFLFEYFSETQRNKGNFPGRFSGRQFSNSRSEMNVSTLELGDSALYLCASSLAGQGSRSGNTIYFGEGSWLTVV.

This clone was detected many times. The chain is built from TRBV18 and TRBJ1-4; the D is unclear. CDR1 is KGHSH, CDR2 LQKENI, per germline. The CDR3 covers 16 residues. Trimming stripped 2 bases from V and 1 base from J, with 11 bases between. CDR3 DNA sequence: TGTGCCAGCTCACCAGTAGGGTTGGTAACTAATGAAAAACTGTTTTTT. Protein sequence: CASSPVGLVTNEKLFF.

This clone has ten or more counts. The chain carries TRBV7-9 and TRBJ1-1, with a possible D match to TRBD1 (5 bases). Germline V gives CDR1 SEHNR, CDR2 FQNEAQ (reference sequence). The CDR3 runs to 15 residues. Trimming removed 5 bases at V and 4 bases at J, with 17 bases between. CDR3: CASSPKGGASTEAFF. The CDR3 nucleotides read TGTGCCAGCAGCCCAAAGGGAGGGGCCAGCACTGAAGCTTTCTTT.